This entry concerns a single T cell receptor beta chain. This entry comes from a study of control samples from healthy donors and cancer patients. TCRdb's table, derived via immunoSEQ multiplex PCR, lists solely in-frame clones and lacks some. The table lists around 77,000 clones, 80% to 95% of them singletons. The CDR3 runs 14 residues. Germline trimming cut 6 bases from V and 5 bases from J; bases unmatched to any gene: 6. In germline, CDR1 is MDHEN, CDR2 SYDVKM. The sequence derives from a woman in her sixties or seventies in good health. The sample taken for sequencing was blood. The J gene is TRBJ1-1, the V gene TRBV28; the match to TRBD1 covers 10 bases. The CDR3 reads CASRSGTGVTEAFF. CDR3 coding DNA: TGTGCCAGCAGGTCCGGGACAGGGGTTACTGAAGCTTTCTTT. The full variable domain, with the rest looked up from reference TRBV28 and TRBJ1-1, is DVKVTQSSRYLVKRTGEKVFLECVQDMDHENMFWYRQDPGLGLRLIYFSYDVKMKEKGDIPEGYSVSREKKERFSLILESASTNQTSMYLCASRSGTGVTEAFFGQGTRLTVV.